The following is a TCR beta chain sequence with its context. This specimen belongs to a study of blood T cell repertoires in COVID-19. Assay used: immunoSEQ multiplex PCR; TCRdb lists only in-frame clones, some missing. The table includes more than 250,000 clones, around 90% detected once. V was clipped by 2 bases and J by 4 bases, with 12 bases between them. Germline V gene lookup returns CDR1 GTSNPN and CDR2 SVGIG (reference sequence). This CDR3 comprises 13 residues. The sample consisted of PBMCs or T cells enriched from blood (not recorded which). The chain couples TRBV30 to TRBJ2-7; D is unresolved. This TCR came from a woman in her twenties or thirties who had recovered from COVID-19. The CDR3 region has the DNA TGTGCCTGGAGTCCCCTGGGCCAGTACGAGCAGTACTTC. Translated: CAWSPLGQYEQYF.